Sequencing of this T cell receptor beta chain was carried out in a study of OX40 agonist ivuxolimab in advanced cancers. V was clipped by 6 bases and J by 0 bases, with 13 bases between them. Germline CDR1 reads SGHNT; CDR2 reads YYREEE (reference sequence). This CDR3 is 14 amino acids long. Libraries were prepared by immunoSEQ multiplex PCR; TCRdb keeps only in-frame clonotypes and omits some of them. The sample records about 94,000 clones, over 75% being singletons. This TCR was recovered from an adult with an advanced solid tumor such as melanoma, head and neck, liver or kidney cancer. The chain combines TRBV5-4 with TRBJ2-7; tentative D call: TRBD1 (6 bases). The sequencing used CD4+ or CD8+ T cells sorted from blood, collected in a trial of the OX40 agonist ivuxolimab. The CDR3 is CASTRPDSSYEQYF. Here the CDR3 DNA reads TGTGCCAGCACCAGACCGGACAGCTCCTACGAGCAGTACTTC.